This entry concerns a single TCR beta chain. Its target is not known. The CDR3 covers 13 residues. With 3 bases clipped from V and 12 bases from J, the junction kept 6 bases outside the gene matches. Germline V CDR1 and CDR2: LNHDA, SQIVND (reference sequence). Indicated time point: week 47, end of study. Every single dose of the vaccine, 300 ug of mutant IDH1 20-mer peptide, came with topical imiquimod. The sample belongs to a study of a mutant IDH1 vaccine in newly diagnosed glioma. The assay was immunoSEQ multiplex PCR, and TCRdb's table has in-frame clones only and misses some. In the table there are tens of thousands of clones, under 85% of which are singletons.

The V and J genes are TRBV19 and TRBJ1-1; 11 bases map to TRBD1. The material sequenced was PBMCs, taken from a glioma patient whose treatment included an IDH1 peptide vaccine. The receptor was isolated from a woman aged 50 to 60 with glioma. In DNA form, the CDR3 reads TGTGCCAGTAGTATCCGGGACAGGGGGGAATCTTTCTTT. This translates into CASSIRDRGESFF.